Following are 32 T cell receptor beta chains from one sample sequenced in a study of blood T cell repertoires in COVID-19. Generated by immunoSEQ multiplex PCR, the TCRdb table keeps only in-frame clones and is missing some. The data show around 47,000 clones, with 80% to 90% seen just once and around 3.7% held by the top ten. Sequencing was performed on peripheral blood. These receptors all stem from a man in his forties or fifties with COVID-19, enrolled during active disease.

The rearrangement joins TRBV27 to TRBJ2-2, with 8 bases identical to TRBD1. The CDR3 loop spans 15 amino acids. V dropped 5 bases and J dropped 8; count of bases not matched to a gene: 10. The germline CDR1 and CDR2 sequences are MNHEY and SMNVEV (reference sequence). The CDR3 DNA reads as TGTGCCAGCAGTCCCGACAGGGGTGCCTGGGGGGAGCTGTTTTTT. Encoded protein: CASSPDRGAWGELFF.

The V gene is TRBV28, the J gene TRBJ2-5, with TRBD2 identical over 11 bases. This CDR3 has 14 amino acids. Unmatched junction bases numbered 8, after V lost 5 bases and J lost 9 bases. CDR1 and CDR2 from the germline V gene are MDHEN and SYDVKM. The CDR3 is CASSRTSGGWAQYF. The CDR3 coding sequence is TGTGCCAGCAGTCGCACTAGCGGGGGCTGGGCCCAGTACTTC. Together with reference TRBV28 and TRBJ2-5, the CDR3 gives the full variable domain: DVKVTQSSRYLVKRTGEKVFLECVQDMDHENMFWYRQDPGLGLRLIYFSYDVKMKEKGDIPEGYSVSREKKERFSLILESASTNQTSMYLCASSRTSGGWAQYFGPGTRLLVL.

The gene calls are TRBV14 and TRBJ1-5; a possible D gene is TRBD1 (6 bases). V was clipped by 1 base and J by 2 bases, with 12 bases between them. This CDR3 has 16 amino acids. The germline CDR1 and CDR2 sequences are SGHDN and FVKESK. The CDR3 protein is CASSQVQGKGNQPQHF. CDR3 nucleotide sequence: TGTGCCAGCAGCCAAGTGCAGGGGAAAGGCAATCAGCCCCAGCATTTT.

This chain connects TRBV2 to TRBJ1-4; TRBD1 agrees at 7 bases. The germline V gene has CDR1 SNHLY and CDR2 FYNNEI. The CDR3 has 14 amino acids. The J segment lost 5 bases and the V segment lost 4 bases, leaving 4 bases of the junction unmatched. CDR3 in amino acids: CASSVGGRNEKLFF. For the CDR3, the DNA is TGTGCCAGCAGTGTAGGGGGCCGGAATGAAAAACTGTTTTTT.

On this clone: A junction end diverges from the germline sequence, so it may reflect a read error. The chain employs TRBV7-7 and TRBJ2-3; 11 bases agree with TRBD2. Germline V gene sequence: CDR1 SSHAT, CDR2 FNYEAQ (reference sequence). The CDR3 is 15 residues long. The CDR3 spells CASSLSLAGGDTQYF. The CDR3 nucleotides read TGTGCTAGCAGCTTATCGCTAGCGGGGGGAGATACGCAGTATTTT.

The gene calls are TRBV11-2 and TRBJ2-3; D is uncertain. The germline V and J ends were trimmed by 6 bases and 9 bases, with 13 bases remaining between them. CDR1 is SGHAT and CDR2 is FQNNGV in the germline V gene. The CDR3 contains 12 residues. This CDR3 reads CASSIPPGTQYF. The CDR3 DNA follows: TGTGCCAGCAGTATCCCGCCTGGCACGCAGTATTTT.

This clone was picked up a small number of times. This sequence joins TRBV27 and TRBJ1-5; TRBD1 matches 10 bases. Germline CDR1 and CDR2: MNHEY and SMNVEV (reference sequence). This CDR3 has 15 residues. Trimming removed 6 bases from V and 3 bases from J; junction bases left unmatched: 5. CDR3 sequence (DNA): TGTGCCAGCAGCGACAGGGGGCAAAACAATCAGCCCCAGCATTTT. It translates to CASSDRGQNNQPQHF.

This clone was seen a single time. The chain carries TRBV30 and TRBJ1-1; unclear D gene. The germline V gene has CDR1 GTSNPN and CDR2 SVGIG (reference sequence). CDR3 size: 11 residues. V was shortened by 2 bases and J by 3 bases, with 4 bases between the two germline ends. The CDR3 nucleotides read TGTGCCTGGAGTCAGGACACTGAAGCTTTCTTT. This translates into CAWSQDTEAFF.

This chain connects TRBV6-6 to TRBJ1-2, with 8 bases lining up with TRBD1. CDR1 and CDR2 from the germline V gene are MNHNY and SVGAGI (reference sequence). V was pared by 1 base and J by 8 bases, with 12 bases of the junction left unmatched. This CDR3 contains 16 residues. The DNA for the CDR3 is TGTGCCAGCAGTTACTTGAATAGAGGACAGGGCGGGGGCTACACCTTC. Amino acids: CASSYLNRGQGGGYTF.

The CDR3 bases are TGTGCCAGCAGTGACACGGCGGGCTCCTACGAGCAGTACTTC. It is translated as CASSDTAGSYEQYF. This chain connects TRBV2 to TRBJ2-7, with D maybe TRBD2 (5 bases). Trimming stripped 3 bases from V and 0 bases from J, with 9 bases between. Germline loops: CDR1 SNHLY, CDR2 FYNNEI. The CDR3 consists of 14 residues.

The chain couples TRBV5-4 to TRBJ2-2, with 7 bases identical to TRBD2. The CDR3 has 17 residues. V dropped 0 bases and J dropped 0; count of bases not matched to a gene: 5. CDR1 is SGHNT and CDR2 is YYREEE in the germline V gene (reference sequence). The CDR3, as DNA: TGTGCCAGCAGCTTGGATGGGGGAGGGCCGAACACCGGGGAGCTGTTTTTT. Translating gives CASSLDGGGPNTGELFF.

This clone has only a few counts. The junction differs from germline at one of its ends, possibly a read error. V usage is TRBV19 and J usage is TRBJ1-2, with 7 bases that match TRBD1. The V gene's germline CDR1 is LNHDA and CDR2 SQIVND (reference sequence). The CDR3 is 12 residues long. For the CDR3, the DNA is TGTGCCAGTGTGGCGGACAGGTGGGCCTGGTACTTC. It yields the protein CASVADRWAWYF.

The genes are TRBV5-6 and TRBJ2-1, with D maybe TRBD2 (5 bases). Trimming cost V 0 bases and J 8 bases, with 9 bases left between them. This CDR3 contains 13 residues. Germline values: CDR1 SGHDT, CDR2 YYEEEE. In DNA form, the CDR3 reads TGTGCCAGCAGCTTGGTGGACGGGGATGAGCAGTTCTTC. Translation gives CASSLVDGDEQFF.

The chain employs TRBV3-1 (or the pseudogene TRBV3-2) and TRBJ2-2; the D is unclear. The CDR3 extends over 13 amino acids. Germline CDR1 and CDR2: LGHDT and YNNKEL (reference sequence). The germline V and J ends were trimmed by 3 bases and 6 bases, with 8 bases remaining between them. CDR3 DNA sequence: TGTGCCAGCAGCCAGAACAGCCCCGGGGAGCTGTTTTTT. Encoded protein: CASSQNSPGELFF.

This clone was seen a handful of times. The chain recombines TRBV28 with TRBJ1-1; unclear D gene. The CDR3 length is 14 residues. V was shortened by 2 bases and J by 0 bases, with 7 bases between the two germline ends. Germline CDR1 and CDR2: MDHEN and SYDVKM. Here the CDR3 reads CASSLGLMNTEAFF. The DNA for the CDR3 is TGTGCCAGCAGTTTAGGGCTGATGAACACTGAAGCTTTCTTT.

The chain couples TRBV7-9 to TRBJ2-1; TRBD1 is a possible D gene (8 bases). Germline-derived CDR1 and CDR2 are SEHNR and FQNEAQ (reference sequence). V was shortened by 5 bases and J by 7 bases, with 18 bases between the two germline ends. The length of the CDR3 is 15 residues. The CDR3 region is CASSQTGGESNEQFF. The CDR3 nucleotides read TGTGCCAGCAGCCAAACAGGGGGGGAGTCTAATGAGCAGTTCTTC.

This clone is a singleton in its sample. The chain has TRBV7-9 and TRBJ1-1, with D possibly TRBD1 on 5 matching bases. CDR1 and CDR2 (germline): SEHNR, FQNEAQ (reference sequence). Between the trimmed V and J ends, which lost 5 bases and 6 bases, there was a span of 13 bases. There are 13 residues in the CDR3. The CDR3 region has the DNA TGTGCCAGCAGCATAAACGGAGGGGCTGAAGCTTTCTTT. Translated: CASSINGGAEAFF. Full variable domain (rest looked up from reference TRBV7-9 and TRBJ1-1): DTGVSQNPRHKITKRGQNVTFRCDPISEHNRLYWYRQTLGQGPEFLTYFQNEAQLEKSRLLSDRFSAERPKGSFSTLEIQRTEQGDSAMYLCASSINGGAEAFFGQGTRLTVV.

This sequence joins TRBV3-1 (or the pseudogene TRBV3-2) and TRBJ2-2, with D perhaps TRBD2 (6 bases). The CDR3 loop spans 17 amino acids. Germline assignment: CDR1 LGHDT and CDR2 YNNKEL (reference sequence). Trimming stripped 4 bases from V and 4 bases from J, with 19 bases between. The chain's CDR3 is CASSRPLGGTGTGELFF. The DNA for the CDR3 is TGTGCCAGCAGCCGACCCCTTGGCGGGACTGGCACCGGGGAGCTGTTTTTT.

The V call is TRBV29-1, the J call TRBJ2-7; 11 bases align to TRBD1. This CDR3 is 15 amino acids long. Per the germline V gene, CDR1 is SQVTM and CDR2 is ANQGSEA. With 6 bases clipped from V and 3 bases from J, the junction kept 10 bases outside the gene matches. The CDR3 nucleotides are TGCAGCGTCCGACCGTCGGACAGGGGGCACTACGAGCAGTACTTC. Its translation: CSVRPSDRGHYEQYF.

The chain is built from TRBV29-1 and TRBJ2-3, with 7 bases aligning to TRBD1. V shed 3 bases, J shed 4 bases, and the junction held 4 bases outside the gene matches. Germline V lookup: CDR1 SQVTM, CDR2 ANQGSEA. The CDR3 covers 13 residues. CDR3 region: CSVDTGAPDTQYF. CDR3 bases: TGCAGCGTTGATACAGGGGCGCCAGATACGCAGTATTTT.

The genes are TRBV7-2 and TRBJ2-3; 7 bases fit TRBD2. Trimming at V came to 8 bases and at J to 0 bases, leaving 11 bases not matched to a gene. CDR3 length: 16 amino acids. Germline assignment: CDR1 SGHTA and CDR2 FQGNSA. CDR3 residues: CASGLVRGFSTDTQYF. The CDR3 DNA is TGTGCCAGCGGACTAGTGCGGGGCTTTAGCACAGATACGCAGTATTTT.

This chain links TRBV2 with TRBJ1-2; D uncertain. The CDR3 is made up of 12 amino acids. Per the germline V gene, CDR1 is SNHLY and CDR2 is FYNNEI. The V end lost 1 base, the J end lost 5 bases, and 5 bases lay between the germline ends. The DNA of the CDR3 is TGTGCCAGCAGTGAAGGGGCGTATGGCTACACCTTC. Its translation is CASSEGAYGYTF.

In its sample, this clone was seen a few times. This CDR3 reads CASSSPEVNQPQHF. The DNA for the CDR3 is TGTGCCAGCAGCTCGCCCGAGGTAAATCAGCCCCAGCATTTT. The chain couples TRBV7-9 to TRBJ1-5; D remains unclear. Trimming cost V 4 bases and J 4 bases, with 11 bases left between them. CDR1 is SEHNR and CDR2 is FQNEAQ in the germline V gene (reference sequence). The CDR3 is made up of 14 amino acids.

V and J are TRBV18 and TRBJ2-6; D perhaps matches TRBD1 (5 bases). The germline V and J ends were trimmed by 3 bases and 4 bases, with 16 bases remaining between them. The CDR3 loop spans 17 amino acids. Germline loops: CDR1 KGHSH, CDR2 LQKENI. CDR3 coding DNA: TGTGCCAGCTCACCGAACTTAGGGGTCTCGGGGGCCAACGTCCTGACTTTC. It translates to CASSPNLGVSGANVLTF.

The chain links TRBV5-1 to TRBJ1-1; weak D call: TRBD1 (6 bases). Germline V lookup: CDR1 SGHRS, CDR2 YFSETQ. The CDR3 consists of 14 residues. Trimming shortened V by 2 bases and J by 1 base, and 9 bases separated the two germline ends. The CDR3 region has the DNA TGCGCCAGCAGCTTCGGACAGACGAACACTGAAGCTTTCTTT. This codes for CASSFGQTNTEAFF.

The chain joins TRBV6-5 to TRBJ1-1, with D maybe TRBD1 (5 bases). Germline loops: CDR1 MNHEY, CDR2 SVGAGI. Deletions cut 11 bases from V and 2 bases from J, with 12 bases between. The CDR3 sequence is 12 residues long. The CDR3 nucleotides read TGTGCCGCCTTCGGGGGAAACACTGAAGCTTTCTTT. It translates to CAAFGGNTEAFF.

The rearrangement links TRBV11-1 to TRBJ2-7; 8 bases align to TRBD1. Germline-derived CDR1 and CDR2 are SGHAT and FQDESV (reference sequence). The CDR3 sequence is 13 residues long. V was pared by 10 bases and J by 7 bases, with 12 bases of the junction left unmatched. CDR3 nucleotide sequence: TGTGCCACACAGGGGGGAAGCCTTGGGGAGCAGTACTTC. Translation: CATQGGSLGEQYF.

The chain has TRBV13 and TRBJ2-5, with TRBD1 identical over 9 bases. The CDR3 is 16 amino acids. CDR1 is PRHDT, CDR2 FYEKMQ, per germline (reference sequence). V was pared by 2 bases and J by 2 bases, with 6 bases of the junction left unmatched. This CDR3 reads CASSLNTGQGQETQYF. Here the CDR3 DNA reads TGTGCCAGCAGCTTAAATACGGGACAGGGTCAAGAGACCCAGTACTTC.

V is TRBV11-3 and J is TRBJ2-1; no clear D gene. Trimming left V 1 base short and J 7 bases short, with 11 bases between. The CDR3 is made up of 14 amino acids. CDR1 and CDR2 from the germline V gene are SGHNT and YENEEA. For the CDR3, the DNA is TGTGCCAGCAGCTTAGTTCTGGGCAAGAATGAGCAGTTCTTC. Amino acids: CASSLVLGKNEQFF.

V usage is TRBV5-5 and J usage is TRBJ2-2; D remains ambiguous. This CDR3 comprises 15 residues. V was cut by 0 bases and J by 2 bases, with 8 bases left in between. Looked up from germline, CDR1 is SGHKS and CDR2 is YYEKEE (reference sequence). The CDR3 DNA is TGTGCCAGCAGCTTGGCACAGCAAAACACCGGGGAGCTGTTTTTT. This encodes CASSLAQQNTGELFF.

This clone was detected once. The chain employs TRBV5-1 and TRBJ2-3; D is perhaps TRBD1 (6 bases). The germline V gene has CDR1 SGHRS and CDR2 YFSETQ. The V end was cut by 0 bases, the J end by 2 bases, with 10 bases between. This CDR3 is built from 15 residues. In DNA form, the CDR3 reads TGCGCCAGCAGCTTGGAAGGACAGTACACAGATACGCAGTATTTT. Translating gives CASSLEGQYTDTQYF.

The CDR3 DNA reads TGTGCCAGCAGCCAGGGTAGCGGGGGTCGTTCGGATACGCAGTATTTT. Its protein product is CASSQGSGGRSDTQYF. V usage is TRBV3-1 (or the pseudogene TRBV3-2) and J usage is TRBJ2-3; 9 bases agree with TRBD2. Per germline, CDR1 LGHDT and CDR2 YNNKEL (reference sequence). The CDR3 consists of 16 residues. V was pared by 3 bases and J by 6 bases, with 10 bases of the junction left unmatched.